Reported below is one T cell receptor beta chain. This clonotype has at least ten counts. The antigen this receptor binds is unknown. Qualities for individual bases were not recorded, and no much larger clone is one base off. The sample originates from a study of T cell repertoires in cytomegalovirus infection (dated by TCRdb to the late 2010s). About the investigation overall: Donor HLA type was relevant to the analysis, because carriage of CMV infection together with the matching HLA type was indicated by public TCR beta signatures. Broader findings and caveats from the paper: Cumulative frequency of public TCR beta family members discriminated carriers of CMV infection plus the relevant HLA type in this cohort and an independent 352-donor cohort. In the ex vivo response, HLA-C-restricted CMV-specific TCR beta clonotypes were dominant, and in two of eight donors the single most frequent clonotype came from this HLA-C-restricted group.

This sample was sequenced with an Illumina HiSeq 1500. TCRdb reprocessed the public reads (quality trimming at Q25 with fastp, clone calling with MiXCR) and kept in-frame beta chains. Records with the same CDR3 protein are collapsed into one entry carrying the most frequent genes and DNA. This sample is represented by approximately 76,000 distinct CDR3 sequences; roughly 3.7% of them were singletons. Of the sample, 4% to 5.5% falls within the top ten clones. Material: PBMCs. This sequence was found in a human donor in good health (CMV status not recorded). Some clones in this sample may be carry-over from other donors' samples.

The nucleotide sequence reads TGTGCCAGCAGTTTACCGACCGGTAACTATGGCTACACCTTC. The encoded protein is CASSLPTGNYGYTF. The rearrangement joined TRBV28 to TRBJ1-2; the D gene identity is not certain. The germline V gene gives CDR1 as MDHEN and CDR2 as SYDVKM. Trimming removed 2 bases from V and 1 base from J, leaving 8 bases between the germline ends. The CDR3 holds 14 amino acids from the cysteine to the phenylalanine. Only the CDR3 DNA is retained, 42 bases long and in frame from the first base.